This T cell receptor (beta chain) comes out of a study of T cells in localized non-small cell lung cancer. Study-level findings and limits: Prolonged overall survival went with higher T cell density in the blood.

With respect to this clone: Its antigen is not known.

Germline CDR1 SGHRS, CDR2 YFSETQ. Trimming pared 4 bases from V and 4 bases from J, leaving 17 bases between. This CDR3 region has 15 residues. Sequencing used immunoSEQ multiplex PCR; TCRdb keeps in-frame clones, though not all of them. The data contain 15,000 to 20,000 clones, about four fifths of them singletons. The sample was peripheral blood, taken before any cancer treatment. This receptor was taken from a female donor aged 60 or older with stage I lung adenocarcinoma. The chain uses TRBV5-1 and TRBJ1-2, with TRBD1 as a possible D gene (5 bases). For the CDR3, the DNA is TGCGCCAGCAGCCCGCGGGGGGGAGGAGGCTATGGCTACACCTTC. It codes for CASSPRGGGGYGYTF.